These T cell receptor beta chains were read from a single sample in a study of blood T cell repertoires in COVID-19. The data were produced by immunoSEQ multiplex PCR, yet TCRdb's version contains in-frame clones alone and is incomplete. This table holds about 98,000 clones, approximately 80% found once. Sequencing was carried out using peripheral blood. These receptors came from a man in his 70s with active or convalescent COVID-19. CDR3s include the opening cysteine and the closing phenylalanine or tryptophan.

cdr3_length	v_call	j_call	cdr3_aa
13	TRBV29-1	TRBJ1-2	CSVEQGSNYGYTF
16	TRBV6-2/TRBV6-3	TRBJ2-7	CASSFSYPGISYEQYF
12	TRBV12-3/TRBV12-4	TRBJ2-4	CASSFDRNIQYF
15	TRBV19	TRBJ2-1	CASRGGASGRDEQFF
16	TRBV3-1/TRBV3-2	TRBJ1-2	CASSQEGRQGYYGYTF
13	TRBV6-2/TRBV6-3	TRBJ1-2	CASSYIGNYGYTF
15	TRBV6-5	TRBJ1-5	CASATLRGSNQPQHF
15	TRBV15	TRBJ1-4	CATSSSGQGGEKLFF
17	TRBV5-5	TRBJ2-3	CASSLSRTGIGTDTQYF
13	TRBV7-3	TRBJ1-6	CASGDSEDSPLHF
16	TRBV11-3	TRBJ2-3	CASISRSPESTDTQYF
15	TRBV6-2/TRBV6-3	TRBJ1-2	CASSYVRGLIYGYTF
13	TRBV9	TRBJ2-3	CASSVEEEDTQYF
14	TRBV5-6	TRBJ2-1	CASSLVGLDTEQFF
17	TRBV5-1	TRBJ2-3	CASYGTGTTMGTDTQYF
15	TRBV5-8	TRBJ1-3	CASSLGTPVGNTIYF
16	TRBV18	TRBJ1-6	CASSPAVRGRNSPLHF
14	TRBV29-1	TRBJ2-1	CSVELAGGPNEQFF
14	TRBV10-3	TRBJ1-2	CAISRGGNSYGYTF
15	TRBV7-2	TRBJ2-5	CASSLVAGGWETQYF
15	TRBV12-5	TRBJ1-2	CASGNWESLSYGYTF
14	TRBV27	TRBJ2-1	CASSLSIGGNEQFF
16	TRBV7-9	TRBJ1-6	CASSQNTGISNSPLHF
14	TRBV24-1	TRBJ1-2	CATSDTGRVSGYTF
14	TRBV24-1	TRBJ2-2	CATSDGANTGELFF
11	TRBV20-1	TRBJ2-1	CSARSGFEQFF
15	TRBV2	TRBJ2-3	CASTKPGQGSDTQYF
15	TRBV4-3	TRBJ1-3	CASSQGQSSGNTIYF
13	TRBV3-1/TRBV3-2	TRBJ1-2	CASSPQYGSIYTF
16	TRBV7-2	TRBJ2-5	CASSLTSGLRQETQYF
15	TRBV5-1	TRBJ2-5	CASSLQGNFRETQYF
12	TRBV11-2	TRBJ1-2	CASSLRDSGYTF
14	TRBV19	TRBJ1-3	CASSMDTEGNTIYF
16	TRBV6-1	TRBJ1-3	CASSVTGTHSGNTIYF
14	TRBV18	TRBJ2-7	CASSIGGVSYEQYF
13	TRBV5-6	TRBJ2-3	CASSLTGPDTQYF
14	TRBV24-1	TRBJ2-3	CATMASGGDLGQYF
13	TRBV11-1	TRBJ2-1	CASSRGNGGYLFF
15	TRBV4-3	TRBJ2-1	CASSQQGSSYNEQFF
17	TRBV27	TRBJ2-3	CASSIRRTSGGTDTQYF
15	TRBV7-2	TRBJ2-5	CASSPGRGRGETQYF
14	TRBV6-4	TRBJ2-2	CASTGSSGTGELFF
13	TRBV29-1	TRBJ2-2	CSVQPAGTGELFF
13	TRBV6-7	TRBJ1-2	CARKMTGEDGYTF
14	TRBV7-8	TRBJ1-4	CASNQGGLNEKLFF
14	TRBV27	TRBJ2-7	CASSSFGSGGEQYF
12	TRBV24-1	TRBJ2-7	CATIPQGYEQYF
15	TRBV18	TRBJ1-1	CASSPSQGKHTEAFF
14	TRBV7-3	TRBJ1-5	CASSQGRGYQPQHF
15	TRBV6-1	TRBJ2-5	CASSDLAGGVETQYF